The 12 T cell receptor beta chains presented below share a single source sample, sequenced in a study of tumor-infiltrating lymphocytes in localized non-small cell lung cancer. Clones were read by immunoSEQ multiplex PCR, and TCRdb kept only the in-frame ones, dropping some. The sample includes some 22,000 clones, roughly 70% of them seen just once. The sample was lung tumor tissue. Receptor source: a human donor with non-small cell lung cancer.

The rearrangement links TRBV29-1 to TRBJ2-6, with no clear D. This CDR3 contains 17 residues. CDR1 SQVTM and CDR2 ANQGSEA come from the germline V gene. The germline V and J ends were trimmed by 5 bases and 5 bases, with 22 bases remaining between them. CDR3 sequence reads: CSVKPKSIQSRANVLTF. The DNA of the CDR3 is TGCAGCGTTAAACCGAAAAGCATACAAAGTCGGGCCAACGTCCTGACTTTC.

The rearrangement uses TRBV30 and TRBJ1-5; 11 bases are shared with TRBD1. Germline assignment: CDR1 GTSNPN and CDR2 SVGIG (reference sequence). The CDR3 spans 14 residues. V shed 1 base and J 5 bases; nucleotides not matched to a gene: 1. For the CDR3, the DNA is TGTGCCTGGAGTGAGGGACAGGGGGATCAGCCCCAGCATTTT. It codes for CAWSEGQGDQPQHF.

This sequence joins TRBV19 and TRBJ2-7; D unresolved. Between the trimmed V and J ends, which lost 3 bases and 6 bases, there was a span of 12 bases. Per the germline V gene, CDR1 is LNHDA and CDR2 is SQIVND (reference sequence). This CDR3 has 13 residues. CDR3: CASSMGPFAEQYF. The CDR3 nucleotides read TGTGCCAGTAGTATGGGTCCCTTCGCCGAGCAGTACTTC.

This clone is judged medium-sized. V and J are TRBV18 and TRBJ1-1; D gene ambiguous. Germline loops: CDR1 KGHSH, CDR2 LQKENI. V lost 3 bases to trimming and J lost 4 bases, with 9 bases between them. The length of the CDR3 is 13 residues. The CDR3 DNA follows: TGTGCCAGCTCACCCATAAAAGCCACTGAAGCTTTCTTT. This encodes CASSPIKATEAFF.

The chain employs TRBV4-1 and TRBJ2-3, with TRBD1 as a possible D gene (6 bases). The V gene lost 1 base and the J gene lost 3 bases, with 17 bases spanning the gap. The germline gives CDR1 MGHRA, CDR2 YSYEKL. The CDR3 has 17 residues. The CDR3 nucleotides read TGCGCCAGCAGCCAAGCCCTGGTGGGGGCTGGTACAGATACGCAGTATTTT. Its translation is CASSQALVGAGTDTQYF.

In this sample, this clone is medium-sized. This rearrangement joins TRBV5-1 to TRBJ2-7; D is unresolved. Trimming left V 4 bases short and J 0 bases short, with 17 bases between. The germline CDR1 and CDR2 sequences are SGHRS and YFSETQ. CDR3 length equals 16 residues. The CDR3: CASSQWTGRHSYEQYF. The CDR3 DNA reads as TGCGCCAGCAGCCAGTGGACCGGTCGGCACTCCTACGAGCAGTACTTC.

The rearrangement uses TRBV30 and TRBJ2-3; 7 bases align to TRBD1. With 2 bases clipped from V and 3 bases from J, the junction kept 8 bases outside the gene matches. The CDR3 is made up of 15 amino acids. The germline CDR1 and CDR2 sequences are GTSNPN and SVGIG (reference sequence). Here the CDR3 reads CAWSRGRGRTDTQYF. In DNA, the CDR3 is TGTGCCTGGAGTAGAGGAAGGGGGCGGACAGATACGCAGTATTTT.

In this sample, this clone turned up a few times. The chain employs TRBV5-1 and TRBJ2-5; the match to TRBD1 covers 10 bases. Per the germline V gene, CDR1 is SGHRS and CDR2 is YFSETQ. V lost 4 bases and J lost 0; bases outside the gene matches: 6. The length of the CDR3 is 16 residues. Here the CDR3 reads CASSATGTGDQETQYF. CDR3 bases: TGCGCCAGCAGCGCGACCGGGACAGGGGACCAAGAGACCCAGTACTTC.

This clone was observed a handful of times. The genes are TRBV5-4 and TRBJ2-2, with 9 bases aligning to TRBD2. Trimming cost V 4 bases and J 3 bases; bases outside gene matches: 7. The CDR3 extends over 16 amino acids. Germline-derived CDR1 and CDR2 are SGHNT and YYREEE (reference sequence). CDR3 protein: CASSPRTSAYTGELFF. The DNA of the CDR3 is TGTGCCAGCAGCCCCCGGACTAGCGCCTACACCGGGGAGCTGTTTTTT.

The chain is built from TRBV19 and TRBJ1-1, with unresolved D. CDR1 LNHDA and CDR2 SQIVND come from the germline V gene (reference sequence). Deletions cut 11 bases from V and 0 bases from J, with 19 bases between. This CDR3 spans 15 amino acids. Written as DNA, the CDR3 is TGTGCCGTTAGAAACCCTGGCTCAATGAACACTGAAGCTTTCTTT. Its protein is CAVRNPGSMNTEAFF.

This chain joins TRBV27 and TRBJ2-1, with 12 bases aligning to TRBD2. Germline trimming cut 6 bases from V and 5 bases from J; bases unmatched to any gene: 26. This CDR3 is built from 22 residues. CDR1 MNHEY and CDR2 SMNVEV come from the germline V gene (reference sequence). The CDR3 loop reads CASRRFYRERLAGERGDNEQFF. The CDR3 DNA sequence: TGTGCCAGCAGGAGGTTTTATCGCGAGAGACTAGCGGGAGAACGGGGGGACAATGAGCAGTTCTTC.

Written as DNA, the CDR3 is TGTGCCAGCAGCTCCTTAGGGAGGTCCTACGAGCAGTACTTC. Translated, it gives CASSSLGRSYEQYF. The gene calls are TRBV7-8 and TRBJ2-7, with D possibly being TRBD2 (6 bases). Trimming cost V 4 bases and J 1 base, with 11 bases left between them. This CDR3 has 14 amino acids. The V gene's germline CDR1 is SGHVS and CDR2 FQNEAQ.